This record concerns one T cell receptor beta chain sequence. What this receptor recognizes is not known. One base away there is no much larger clone; base qualities are not given. Trimming removed 6 bases from V and 3 bases from J, leaving 16 bases between the germline ends. The CDR3 goes from the cysteine to the phenylalanine over 14 residues. Left in the record is the CDR3 DNA by itself, 42 bases read in frame from the first base. The germline V gene gives CDR1 as SGHRS and CDR2 as YFSETQ. The time point label here, explained by the study, means: newly diagnosed GD, antithyroid drugs for less than 3 months. For both TCR sequencing and RNA sequencing, RNA was extracted from PBMCs in TRIzol. The diagnosis of Graves' disease followed American Thyroid Association guidelines. Patients for the study were recruited at an endocrinology department in Xi'an, China. From each patient, 8 to 10 milliliters of peripheral blood was collected into an EDTA anticoagulant tube. PBMCs were isolated by Ficoll Paque Plus density gradient separation without further T cell sorting. An Agilent 2100 Bioanalyzer and agarose gel were used to check RNA quality, and a NanoDrop 2000 was used to measure RNA concentration.

The data were obtained in a study of regulatory T cells in long-lasting Graves disease (dated by TCRdb to about 2021). For context, the study as a whole: Newly diagnosed Graves' disease patients had taken antithyroid drugs for less than 3 months. This study used TCR sequencing and RNA sequencing of peripheral blood to compare persistent Graves' disease patients against newly diagnosed Graves' disease patients. The study was conducted in China and was registered as a clinical trial. TCR sequencing covered some 13 persistent and around 20 newly diagnosed Graves' disease patients, some 33 samples in total.

The study at large found these results: Peripheral blood alone was examined, since thyroid tissue, which constituted the primary lesion, could not be accessed. Persistent Graves' disease patients showed lower TCR Shannon entropy and fewer highly expanded clones than newly diagnosed patients, suggesting clonal expansion. TRBV28, TRBJ1-2 and TRBJ2-5 were preferentially used in persistent disease, while TRBV20-1 and TRBJ2-1 were favored in newly diagnosed disease. The small sample size was acknowledged by the authors as a limitation that may reduce accuracy. Sequencing and analysis were limited to the TCR beta chain. Patients with persistent disease shared more public clonotypes (around 2,500) than newly diagnosed patients did (about 1,000).

Library preparation employed multiplex PCR. TCRdb shows the sequencer as Illumina HiSeq 4000. To build TCR beta libraries, CDR3 regions were amplified by Arm-PCR using iRepertoire HTBI primers. Before sequencing, the PCR products went through gel purification. In the source study's methods: A total of 60 to 80 TRBV and under 15 TRBJ segments were identified across samples and were used for gene usage analysis of CDR3 amino acid clonotypes. COPE and FqMerger were used to merge the filtered high-quality paired reads into contigs. Contigs were aligned with BLAST to IMGT TRBV, TRBD and TRBJ reference genes, and CDR3 was defined per IMGT. Any clonotype with a frequency above 0.1% was counted as a highly expanded clone. Shannon entropy served as the measure of repertoire diversity, while the Gini coefficient captured V-J evenness. A clonotype was considered public if more than one individual shared it. In TCRdb, the public reads were trimmed at Q25 with fastp and aligned with MiXCR, with productive beta chains retained. One record per CDR3 amino acid sequence lists the most common genes and DNA. TCRdb assigned the V and J calls; the authors' analysis was not used. The sample contains 680,000 or so distinct CDR3 sequences, around 15% of them found a single time. The top ten clones comprise approximately 20% of the sample.

The sample also formed part of further work on T cells in Graves' hyperthyroidism and ophthalmopathy. According to the second study: Stable Graves' hyperthyroidism was defined as the absence of progression to ophthalmopathy over 18 months of follow-up. The hyperthyroidism patients were between 18 and 65 years old and newly diagnosed, with a disease duration of less than 2 months. Patients with uncontrolled infections, other autoimmune diseases, pregnancy or lactation were excluded. Clinical symptoms, serum thyroxine and TRAb, thyroid ultrasound, and orbital computed tomography formed the basis for the diagnoses. The first round of RT-PCR for the TCR CDR3 was performed with the HTBI primer set and the Qiagen OneStep RT-PCR kit. Blood samples also contained most of the expanded thyroid clonotypes (frequency above 0.001), which suggests that blood repertoires may reflect thyroid immune responses. In cross-validation, a model built on a 13 V-J signature told ophthalmopathy apart from stable hyperthyroidism with under 90% sensitivity and roughly 81% specificity, and in testing the same model reached 80%/75%. In validation, the model predicted progression to ophthalmopathy a median of around six months before onset, with 65% to 71% sensitivity and roughly 73% specificity. TCR V-J signatures able to tell the groups apart were searched for in a discovery cohort of 95 to 100 patients, of whom over 40 had Graves' ophthalmopathy and around 58 had stable Graves' hyperthyroidism. Prospective prediction of ophthalmopathy was tested in an independent validation cohort consisting of some 19 hyperthyroidism patients and 17 patients who later progressed to ophthalmopathy. The roughly 100 discovery patients were randomly split 7:3 into training and test sets. In about six Graves' hyperthyroidism patients, the study also compared T-cell repertoires from thyroid tissue with T-cell repertoires from blood. Following sampling, methimazole starting at 30 mg daily was given to hyperthyroidism patients, and high-dose intravenous methylprednisolone was given to ophthalmopathy patients. Libraries were constructed in a second round of multiplex PCR, after which size selection and purification were performed. The libraries were sequenced on an Illumina HiSeq2000 using paired-end 100 bp reads. SOAPnuke was used to process the raw data, removing reads that contained adapters or uncalled bases, had a mean Phred below 15, or lacked an exact match to the constant primer or identifier. COPE v1.2.5 was used to merge high-quality paired reads, and clonotypes were defined as unique nucleotide sequences. Clonotypes were aligned to IMGT TRBV, TRBD and TRBJ reference segments using MiTCR v1.1. Analysis was restricted to V-J combinations with a frequency above 0.0001, which covered about 99% of repertoires. A TCS score was defined as the ratio of F50 (clonal expansion) to E x V (chaos), with BLOSUM62-based TCRdist applied between CDR3 peptides within each V-J. Welch's t-statistics and random forest reduced some 510 V-J features to about 13, which were used in a naive Bayes classifier (R e1071). No statistical method was used to fix the sample size in advance, and group allocation was not hidden from the investigators. The paper describes TCR Vbeta CDR3 sequencing of around 130 peripheral blood samples, made up of roughly 45 ophthalmopathy patients, 70 to 80 hyperthyroidism patients and some 17 progressor patients.

Recombination connected TRBV5-1 to TRBJ2-7; matching of 5 bases hints at TRBD2 as the D gene. The material sequenced was peripheral blood mononuclear cells (PBMCs), taken at new diagnosis, from a patient treated with antithyroid drugs. The sequence came from a woman aged 25 to 39 with Graves disease. Donor details come from another sample of the same person, matched by shared clones. The sequence in DNA is TGCGCCAGCAAGATGAGGGTCCTTGACTACGAGCAGTACTTC. Its translation reads: CASKMRVLDYEQYF.